The 13 T cell receptor beta chains listed next were all sequenced from one sample in a study of T cell responses to AZD1222 COVID-19 vaccine. TCRdb's table, derived via immunoSEQ multiplex PCR, lists solely in-frame clones and lacks some. Of some 110,000 clones listed, around 94% are singletons. Here the sequenced sample was peripheral blood, taken on day 0 of AZD1222 vaccination. The receptors derive from an adult in good health.

The chain uses TRBV7-9 and TRBJ2-4, with D possibly being TRBD1 (7 bases). Germline-derived CDR1 and CDR2 are SEHNR and FQNEAQ (reference sequence). This CDR3 contains 16 residues. Trimming left V 4 bases short and J 3 bases short, with 16 bases between. The CDR3 sequence: CASSSSDREDKNIQYF. The CDR3 nucleotides read TGTGCCAGCAGCTCCTCCGACAGGGAGGACAAAAACATTCAGTACTTC.

The J gene is TRBJ1-2, the V gene TRBV28; no firm D call. The V gene lost 4 bases and the J gene lost 5 bases, with 8 bases spanning the gap. The germline CDR1 and CDR2 sequences are MDHEN and SYDVKM. The CDR3 consists of 12 residues. CDR3: CASSSQEYGYTF. The CDR3 nucleotides read TGTGCCAGCAGTTCTCAAGAATATGGCTACACCTTC.

V gene TRBV14 combines with J gene TRBJ1-1, with TRBD1 as a possible D gene (5 bases). Germline V CDR1 and CDR2: SGHDN, FVKESK. The CDR3 runs 15 residues. Deletions cut 1 base from V and 0 bases from J, with 9 bases between. CDR3 region: CASSQVRGLNTEAFF. In DNA form, the CDR3 reads TGTGCCAGCAGCCAAGTTCGGGGGTTGAACACTGAAGCTTTCTTT. Based on the CDR3 plus reference TRBV14 and TRBJ1-1, the full variable domain is EAGVTQFPSHSVIEKGQTVTLRCDPISGHDNLYWYRRVMGKEIKFLLHFVKESKQDESGMPNNRFLAERTGGTYSTLKVQPAELEDSGVYFCASSQVRGLNTEAFFGQGTRLTVV.

This CDR3 reads CASSSQGPTTGELFF. The CDR3 nucleotides are TGTGCCAGCAGCTCTCAGGGCCCTACAACCGGGGAGCTGTTTTTT. The gene calls are TRBV7-2 and TRBJ2-2; D perhaps matches TRBD1 (5 bases). Trimming cost V 4 bases and J 5 bases, with 14 bases left between them. Germline lookup yields CDR1 SGHTA and CDR2 FQGNSA. The CDR3 has 15 residues.

This chain links TRBV7-2 with TRBJ1-5; no reliable D call. Trimming took off 1 base at V and 1 base at J, with 11 bases between the two ends. The CDR3 loop spans 16 amino acids. Germline lookup yields CDR1 SGHTA and CDR2 FQGNSA. CDR3: CASSLVAGESNQPQHF. The CDR3 DNA is TGTGCCAGCAGCTTAGTAGCCGGGGAAAGCAATCAGCCCCAGCATTTT.

The chain is built from TRBV6-6 and TRBJ1-1; D remains ambiguous. The V end was cut by 3 bases, the J end by 1 base, with 6 bases between. Germline CDR1 and CDR2: MNHNY and SVGAGI (reference sequence). CDR3 length: 13 amino acids. The CDR3 here is CASSYEGNTEAFF. In DNA form, the CDR3 reads TGTGCCAGCAGTTATGAAGGGAACACTGAAGCTTTCTTT.

The V and J genes are TRBV18 and TRBJ2-1; 7 nucleotides match TRBD1. CDR3 length equals 14 residues. Germline V gives CDR1 KGHSH, CDR2 LQKENI. V was clipped by 0 bases and J by 10 bases; unmatched bases: 6. The CDR3 nucleotides are TGTGCCAGCTCACCACCGGGGAACAGGGGAGAGCAGTTCTTC. This translates into CASSPPGNRGEQFF.

This chain connects TRBV9 to TRBJ1-2; tentatively, D is TRBD1 (6 bases). Germline V lookup: CDR1 SGDLS, CDR2 YYNGEE. The CDR3 covers 15 residues. The ends were cut back, 3 bases at V and 4 bases at J, with 16 bases in the middle. Written as DNA, the CDR3 is TGTGCCAGCAGCGGCCAATCAGGGGAGATCTATGGCTACACCTTC. It yields the protein CASSGQSGEIYGYTF.

This chain uses TRBV7-9 with TRBJ2-1, with a tentative D call TRBD2 (6 bases). The CDR3 runs to 15 residues. Germline CDR1 reads SEHNR; CDR2 reads FQNEAQ (reference sequence). V lost 7 bases to trimming and J lost 0 bases, with 13 bases between them. The CDR3 DNA reads as TGTGCCAGCATCTCACGGGGGAGCTCCTACAATGAGCAGTTCTTC. Its protein is CASISRGSSYNEQFF. Supplemented by reference TRBV7-9 and TRBJ2-1, the full variable domain reads DTGVSQNPRHKITKRGQNVTFRCDPISEHNRLYWYRQTLGQGPEFLTYFQNEAQLEKSRLLSDRFSAERPKGSFSTLEIQRTEQGDSAMYLCASISRGSSYNEQFFGPGTRLTVL.

CDR3 nucleotide sequence: TGTGCCACCAGTGTAACCGGGACTAGAATTGGTACGCAGTATTTT. Translated, it gives CATSVTGTRIGTQYF. The chain is built from TRBV24-1 and TRBJ2-3; TRBD2 agrees at 8 bases. Germline values: CDR1 KGHDR, CDR2 SFDVKD. CDR3 length: 15 amino acids. V shed 5 bases and J 8 bases; nucleotides not matched to a gene: 11.

This clone came up once. The chain couples TRBV7-3 to TRBJ2-2; 8 nucleotides align to TRBD1. Trimming took 0 bases from V and 4 from J; bases not matched to a gene: 13. Germline V CDR1 and CDR2: SGHTA, FQGTGA. The CDR3 extends over 19 amino acids. The CDR3 spells CASSLTGYTTGTGTGELFF. CDR3 DNA: TGTGCCAGCAGCTTAACAGGCTACACCACCGGGACAGGCACCGGGGAGCTGTTTTTT.

The J gene is TRBJ1-2, the V gene TRBV6-5; D is ambiguous. Germline assignment: CDR1 MNHEY and CDR2 SVGAGI. The CDR3 sequence is 14 residues long. Trimming took 4 bases from V and 6 from J, leaving 15 bases between them. The CDR3 is CASSSPVSRHGYTF. In DNA form, the CDR3 reads TGTGCCAGCAGTTCGCCAGTATCGCGTCATGGCTACACCTTC.

This clone was seen a few times. The chain uses TRBV18 and TRBJ1-2, with a weak D call TRBD1 (5 bases). Germline V gene data show CDR1 as KGHSH and CDR2 as LQKENI. The CDR3 sequence is 14 residues long. Trimming took 2 bases from V and 5 from J, leaving 12 bases between them. CDR3 coding DNA: TGTGCCAGCTCACCAACAGGTGATAGGTATGGCTACACCTTC. The encoded protein is CASSPTGDRYGYTF.